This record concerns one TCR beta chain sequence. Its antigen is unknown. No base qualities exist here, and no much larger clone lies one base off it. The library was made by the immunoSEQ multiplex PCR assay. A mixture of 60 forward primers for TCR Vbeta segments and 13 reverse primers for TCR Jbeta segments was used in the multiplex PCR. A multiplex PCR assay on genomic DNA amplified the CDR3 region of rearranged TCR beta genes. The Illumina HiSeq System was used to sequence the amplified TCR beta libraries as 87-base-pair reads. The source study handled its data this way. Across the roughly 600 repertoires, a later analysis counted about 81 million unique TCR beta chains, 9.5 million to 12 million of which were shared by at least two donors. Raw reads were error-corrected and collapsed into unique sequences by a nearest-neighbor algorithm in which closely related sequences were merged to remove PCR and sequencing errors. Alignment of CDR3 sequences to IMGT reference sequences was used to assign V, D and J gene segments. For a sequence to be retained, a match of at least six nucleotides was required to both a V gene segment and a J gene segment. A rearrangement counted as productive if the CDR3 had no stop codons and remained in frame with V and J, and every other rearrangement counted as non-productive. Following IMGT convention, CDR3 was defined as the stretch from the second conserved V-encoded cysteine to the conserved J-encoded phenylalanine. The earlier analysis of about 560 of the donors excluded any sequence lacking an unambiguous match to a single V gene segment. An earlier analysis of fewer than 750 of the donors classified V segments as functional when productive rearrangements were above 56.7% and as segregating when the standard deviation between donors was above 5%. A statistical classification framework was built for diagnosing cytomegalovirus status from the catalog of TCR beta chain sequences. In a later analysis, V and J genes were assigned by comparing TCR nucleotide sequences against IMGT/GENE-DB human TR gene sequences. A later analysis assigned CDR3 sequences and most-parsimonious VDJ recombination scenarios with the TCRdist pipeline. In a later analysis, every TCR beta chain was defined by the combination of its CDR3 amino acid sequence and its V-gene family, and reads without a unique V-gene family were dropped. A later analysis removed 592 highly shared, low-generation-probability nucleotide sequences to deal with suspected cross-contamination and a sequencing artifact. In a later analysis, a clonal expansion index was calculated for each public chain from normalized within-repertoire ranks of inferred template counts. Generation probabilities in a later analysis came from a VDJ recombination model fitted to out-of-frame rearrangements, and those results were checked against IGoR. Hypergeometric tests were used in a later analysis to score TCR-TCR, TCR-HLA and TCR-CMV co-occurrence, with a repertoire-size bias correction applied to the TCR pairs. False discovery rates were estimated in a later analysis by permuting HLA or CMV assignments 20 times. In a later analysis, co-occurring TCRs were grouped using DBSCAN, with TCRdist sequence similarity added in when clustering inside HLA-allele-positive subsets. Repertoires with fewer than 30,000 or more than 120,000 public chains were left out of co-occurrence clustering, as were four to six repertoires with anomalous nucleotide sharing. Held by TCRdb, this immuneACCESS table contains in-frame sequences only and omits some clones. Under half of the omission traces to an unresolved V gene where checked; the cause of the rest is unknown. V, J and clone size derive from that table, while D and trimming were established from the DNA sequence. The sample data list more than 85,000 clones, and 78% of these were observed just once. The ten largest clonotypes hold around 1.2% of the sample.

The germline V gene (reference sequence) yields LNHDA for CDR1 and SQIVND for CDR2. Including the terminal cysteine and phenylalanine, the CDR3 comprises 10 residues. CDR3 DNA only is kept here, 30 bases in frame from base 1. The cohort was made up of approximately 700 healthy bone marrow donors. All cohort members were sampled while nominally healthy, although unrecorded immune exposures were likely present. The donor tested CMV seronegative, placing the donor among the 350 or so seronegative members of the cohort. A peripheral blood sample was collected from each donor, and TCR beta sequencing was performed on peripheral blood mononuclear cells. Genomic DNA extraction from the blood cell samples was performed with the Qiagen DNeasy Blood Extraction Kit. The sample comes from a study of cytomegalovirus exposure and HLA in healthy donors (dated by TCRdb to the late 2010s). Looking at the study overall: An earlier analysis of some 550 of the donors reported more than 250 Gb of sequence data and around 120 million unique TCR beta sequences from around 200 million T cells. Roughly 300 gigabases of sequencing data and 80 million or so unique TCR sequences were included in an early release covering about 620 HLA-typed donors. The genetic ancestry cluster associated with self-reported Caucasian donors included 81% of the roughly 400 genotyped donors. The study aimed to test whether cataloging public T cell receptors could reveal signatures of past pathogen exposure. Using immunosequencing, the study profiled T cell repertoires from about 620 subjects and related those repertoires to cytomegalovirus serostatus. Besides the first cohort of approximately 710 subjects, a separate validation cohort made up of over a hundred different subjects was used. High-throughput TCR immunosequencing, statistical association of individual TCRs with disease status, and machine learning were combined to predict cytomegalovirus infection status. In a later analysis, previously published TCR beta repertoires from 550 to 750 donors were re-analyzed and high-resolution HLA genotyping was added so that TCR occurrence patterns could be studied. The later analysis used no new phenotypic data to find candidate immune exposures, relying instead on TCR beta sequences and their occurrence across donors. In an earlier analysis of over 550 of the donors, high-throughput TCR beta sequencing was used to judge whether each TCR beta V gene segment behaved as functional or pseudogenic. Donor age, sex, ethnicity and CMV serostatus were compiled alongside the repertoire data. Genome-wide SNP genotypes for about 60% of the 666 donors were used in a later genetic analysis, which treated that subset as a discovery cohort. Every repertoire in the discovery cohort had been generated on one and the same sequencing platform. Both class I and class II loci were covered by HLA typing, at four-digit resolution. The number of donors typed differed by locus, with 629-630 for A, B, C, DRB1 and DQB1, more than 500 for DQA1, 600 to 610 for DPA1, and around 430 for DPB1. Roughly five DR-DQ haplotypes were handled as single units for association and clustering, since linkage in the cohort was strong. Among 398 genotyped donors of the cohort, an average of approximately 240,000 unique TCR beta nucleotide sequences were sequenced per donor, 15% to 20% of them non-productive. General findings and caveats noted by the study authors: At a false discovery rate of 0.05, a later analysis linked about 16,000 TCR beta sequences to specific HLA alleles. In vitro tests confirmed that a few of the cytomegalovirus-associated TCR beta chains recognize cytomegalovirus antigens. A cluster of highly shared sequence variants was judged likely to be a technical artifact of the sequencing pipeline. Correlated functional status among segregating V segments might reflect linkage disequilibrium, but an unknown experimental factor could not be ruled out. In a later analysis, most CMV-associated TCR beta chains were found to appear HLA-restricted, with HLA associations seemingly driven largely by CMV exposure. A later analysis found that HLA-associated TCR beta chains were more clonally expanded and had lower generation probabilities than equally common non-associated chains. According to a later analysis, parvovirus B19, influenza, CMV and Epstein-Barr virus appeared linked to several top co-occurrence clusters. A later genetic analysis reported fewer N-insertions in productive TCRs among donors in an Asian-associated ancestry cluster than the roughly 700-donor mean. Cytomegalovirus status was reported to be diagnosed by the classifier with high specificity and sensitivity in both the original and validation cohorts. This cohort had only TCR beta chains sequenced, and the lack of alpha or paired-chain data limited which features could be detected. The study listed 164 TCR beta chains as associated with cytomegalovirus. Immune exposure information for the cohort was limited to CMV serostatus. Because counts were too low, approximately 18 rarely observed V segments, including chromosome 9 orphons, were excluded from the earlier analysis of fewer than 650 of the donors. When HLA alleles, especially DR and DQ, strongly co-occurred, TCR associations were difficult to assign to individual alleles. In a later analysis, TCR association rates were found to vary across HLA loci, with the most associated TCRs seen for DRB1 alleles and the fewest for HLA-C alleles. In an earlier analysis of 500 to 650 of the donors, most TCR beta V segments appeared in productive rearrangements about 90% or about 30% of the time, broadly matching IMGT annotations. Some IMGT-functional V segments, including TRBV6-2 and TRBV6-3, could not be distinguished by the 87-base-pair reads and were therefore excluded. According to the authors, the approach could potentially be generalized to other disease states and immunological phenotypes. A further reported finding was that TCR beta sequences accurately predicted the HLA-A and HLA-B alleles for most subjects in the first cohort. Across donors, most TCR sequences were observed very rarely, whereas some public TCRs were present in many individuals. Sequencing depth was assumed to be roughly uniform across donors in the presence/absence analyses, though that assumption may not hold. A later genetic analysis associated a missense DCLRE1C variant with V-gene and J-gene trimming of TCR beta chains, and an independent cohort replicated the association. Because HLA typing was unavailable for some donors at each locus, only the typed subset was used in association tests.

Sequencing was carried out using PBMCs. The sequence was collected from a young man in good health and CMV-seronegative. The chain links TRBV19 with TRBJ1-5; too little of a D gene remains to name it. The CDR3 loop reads CVSGDQPQHF. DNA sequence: TGTGTCTCAGGCGATCAGCCCCAGCATTTT.